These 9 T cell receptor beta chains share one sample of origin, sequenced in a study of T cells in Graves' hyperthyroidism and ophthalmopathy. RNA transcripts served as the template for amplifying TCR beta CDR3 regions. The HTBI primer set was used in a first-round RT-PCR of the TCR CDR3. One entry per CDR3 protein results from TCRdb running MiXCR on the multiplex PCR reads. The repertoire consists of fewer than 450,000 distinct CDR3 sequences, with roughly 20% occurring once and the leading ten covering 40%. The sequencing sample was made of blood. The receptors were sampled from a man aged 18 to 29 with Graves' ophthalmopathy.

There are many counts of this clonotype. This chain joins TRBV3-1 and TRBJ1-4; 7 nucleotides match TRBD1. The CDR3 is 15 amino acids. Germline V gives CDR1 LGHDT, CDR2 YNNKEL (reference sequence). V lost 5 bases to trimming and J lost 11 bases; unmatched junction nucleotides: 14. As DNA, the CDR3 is TGTGCCAGCAGCGACCTACCGTTAGCAGGGGGGAAACTGTTTTTT. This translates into CASSDLPLAGGKLFF.

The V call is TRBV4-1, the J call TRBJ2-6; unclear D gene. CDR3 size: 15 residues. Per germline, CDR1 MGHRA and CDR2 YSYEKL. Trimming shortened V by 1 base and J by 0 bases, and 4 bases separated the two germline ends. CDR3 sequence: CASSQVDSGANVLTF. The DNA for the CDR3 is TGCGCCAGCAGCCAAGTCGACTCTGGGGCCAACGTCCTGACTTTC.

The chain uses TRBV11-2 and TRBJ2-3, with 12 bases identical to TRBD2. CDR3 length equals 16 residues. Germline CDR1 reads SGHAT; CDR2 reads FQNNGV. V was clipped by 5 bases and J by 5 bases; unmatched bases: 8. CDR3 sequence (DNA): TGTGCCAGCAGCCCCCAGGGACTAGCGGGTAGAGATACGCAGTATTTT. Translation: CASSPQGLAGRDTQYF.

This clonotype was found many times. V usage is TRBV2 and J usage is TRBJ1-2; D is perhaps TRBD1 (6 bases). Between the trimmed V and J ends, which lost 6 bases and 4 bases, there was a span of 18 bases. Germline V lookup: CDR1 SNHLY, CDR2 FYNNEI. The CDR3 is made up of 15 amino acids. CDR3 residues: CASSPGGQGGYGYTF. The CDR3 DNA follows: TGTGCCAGCAGCCCCGGGGGGCAGGGTGGCTATGGCTACACCTTC. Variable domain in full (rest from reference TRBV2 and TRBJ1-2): EPEVTQTPSHQVTQMGQEVILRCVPISNHLYFYWYRQILGQKVEFLVSFYNNEISEKSEIFDDQFSVERPDGSNFTLKIRSTKLEDSAMYFCASSPGGQGGYGYTFGSGTRLTVV.

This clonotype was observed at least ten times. The CDR3 region has the DNA TGTGCCAGCAGCCTAACCCGCGAATATCCAGATACGCAGTATTTT. It translates to CASSLTREYPDTQYF. This chain links TRBV5-5 with TRBJ2-3; D is unclear. The germline CDR1 and CDR2 sequences are SGHKS and YYEKEE (reference sequence). The V end lost 4 bases, the J end lost 4 bases, and 16 bases lay between the germline ends. The CDR3 has 15 amino acids.

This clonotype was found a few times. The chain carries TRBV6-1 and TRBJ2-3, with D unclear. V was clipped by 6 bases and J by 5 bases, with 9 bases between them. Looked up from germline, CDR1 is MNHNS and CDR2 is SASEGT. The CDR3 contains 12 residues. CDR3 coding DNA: TGTGCCAGCAGAGACACCGTAGATACGCAGTATTTT. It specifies CASRDTVDTQYF.

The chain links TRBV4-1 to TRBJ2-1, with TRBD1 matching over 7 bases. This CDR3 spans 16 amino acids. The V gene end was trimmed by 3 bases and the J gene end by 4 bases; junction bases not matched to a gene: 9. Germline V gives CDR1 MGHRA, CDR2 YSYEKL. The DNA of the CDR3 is TGCGCCAGCAGCCATCCAGTCCGGGACAGATACAATGAGCAGTTCTTC. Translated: CASSHPVRDRYNEQFF.

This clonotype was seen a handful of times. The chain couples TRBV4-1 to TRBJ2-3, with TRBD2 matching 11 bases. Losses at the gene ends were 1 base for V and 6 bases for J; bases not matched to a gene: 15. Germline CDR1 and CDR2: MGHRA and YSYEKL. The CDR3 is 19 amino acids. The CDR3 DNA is TGCGCCAGCAGCCAAGTCGAGACTAGCGGGGACCGGGGAGACGATACGCAGTATTTT. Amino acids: CASSQVETSGDRGDDTQYF.

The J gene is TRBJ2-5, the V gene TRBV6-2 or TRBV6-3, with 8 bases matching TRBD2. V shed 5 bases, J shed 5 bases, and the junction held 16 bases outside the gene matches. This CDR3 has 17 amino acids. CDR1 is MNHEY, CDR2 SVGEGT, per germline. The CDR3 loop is CASSQPLRAGARETQYF. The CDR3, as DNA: TGTGCCAGCAGTCAGCCTCTAAGAGCGGGGGCCAGGGAGACCCAGTACTTC.